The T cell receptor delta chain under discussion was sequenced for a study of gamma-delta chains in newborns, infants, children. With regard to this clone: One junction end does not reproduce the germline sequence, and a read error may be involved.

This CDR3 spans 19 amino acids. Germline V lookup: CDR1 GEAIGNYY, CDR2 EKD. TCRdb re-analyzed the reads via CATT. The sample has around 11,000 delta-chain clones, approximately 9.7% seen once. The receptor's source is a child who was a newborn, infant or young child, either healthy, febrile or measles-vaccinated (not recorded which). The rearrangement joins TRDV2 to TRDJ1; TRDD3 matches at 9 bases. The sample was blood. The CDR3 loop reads CACDTVGILGDKGTDRLIF. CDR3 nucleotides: TGTGCCTGTGACACCGTTGGAATATTGGGGGATAAGGGGACCGATAGACTCATCTTT.